Sequencing of this TCR beta chain was carried out in a study of shared clonotypes between healthy human individuals (dated by TCRdb to about 2020). At the level of the whole study: The cohort comprised a couple of women and a few men aged 18 to 49 years. Libraries were prepared and TCR repertoires were sequenced by different laboratories using diverse techniques, in order to increase sequencing depth and limit assay-specific biases. The study deeply sequenced blood TCR repertoires of about 5 healthy adults to estimate repertoire size and the extent of clonotype sharing between individuals. Per donor, three plates each were used for CD4 naive and CD4 memory, two for CD8 naive, and one for CD8 memory. Each donor's leukapheresis produced roughly between roughly 0.85 and 9.5 billion PBMCs.

For the CD8 naive samples, CD45RO-negative cells were positively selected for CCR7, yielding a CD45RA+CCR7+ population from which TemRA cells were excluded. The donors were healthy, HIV-negative adults who had no recently reported acute infections or vaccinations. Every donor was a Caucasian adult living in Nashville, Tennessee, USA. Blood was obtained by leukapheresis, after which PBMCs were separated by Ficoll-Histopaque density gradient centrifugation and cryopreserved in liquid nitrogen vapor phase. Analytical flow cytometry was used to check the purity and quantity of each magnetically sorted T cell population. Genomic DNA was isolated from each sorted fraction and quantified by UV absorbance on a Nanodrop 2000c. In regard to this clone: What antigen it recognizes has not been identified. No clone much larger than this one lies a single base away; base qualities are absent.

Overall study outcomes, separate from this receptor: Incomplete sequencing was indicated by rarefaction of sorted-subset datasets, despite the large sequencing depth. The genetic and exposure-history diversity represented was limited by the small number of donors. Roughly 5% of naive CD4, 3.5% of naive CD8, approximately 2.2% of memory CD4, and 0.4% of memory CD8 clonotypes were shared across a handful of donors. Naive subsets generally had larger estimated clonotype richness than memory subsets. Compared with non-shared clonotypes, clonotypes shared by all four sorted-subset donors had higher generation probabilities. Pairwise subsampling led to the expectation that sequencing depth would affect the degree of clonotype sharing among donors. Only blood was sampled, and tissue TCR repertoires likely differ from those in blood.

TCR CDR3 regions were amplified from genomic DNA by multiplex PCR using the deep immunoSEQ assay. Extracted genomic DNA from each cell subset was spread evenly across all wells of several immunoSEQ 96-well plates, with each plate serving as a replicate. For sorted subsets, approximately 200 ng of genomic DNA, equivalent to around 30,000 T cell genomes, went into each replicate PCR. Purified libraries were measured with a Qubit 3.0 fluorometer, size-checked on a Bioanalyzer 2100, and measured again with the KAPA Library Quantification kit. Every immunoSEQ 96-well plate was sequenced on a dedicated single-read 150-cycle Illumina NextSeq 550 flow cell. Per the authors' processing: Because only junctional sequences without quality scores were contained in the immunoSEQ output, filtering matching that applied to full-length reads could not be performed. To assign V/J genes and CDR3, sequences were annotated against IMGT germline references using PyIR, a Python wrapper for IgBLAST v1.9. Reads were filtered out if the reads had weak V/J assignments (E-value above 1e-6), no CDR3, stop codons, out-of-frame junctions, or ambiguous translated residues. V3J clonotypes were defined as sequences sharing the same inferred V gene, J gene, and CDR3 amino acid sequence. The percentage overlap between two repertoires was calculated by dividing the number of shared unique clonotypes by the size of the smaller repertoire. Richness of each repertoire was evaluated using RTK rarefaction, the Chao1 estimator, and Recon v2.1 estimates of unobserved clonotypes. Generation probabilities for all TCRbeta clonotypes obtained by the gDNA method from a handful of donors were computed using OLGA. In TCRdb, the immuneACCESS table is reduced to in-frame sequences with V and J assigned. These tables do not hold every clone; where another copy was compared, an unresolved V gene accounts for under half, and the others remain unexplained. The V and J calls and the clone size are those of that table, but D and trimming were determined from the DNA. In this sample the table shows some 1,900,000 clones, about 95% of which occur a single time. The ten largest clones capture more than 0.9% of the sample.

Source material: naive CD8+ T cells sorted from blood. The cell subset or site label on this specimen signifies: CD45RA+CCR7+. The sequence came from a young man in good health.

This receptor has the CDR3 CAISVTTSGRATFGEQYF. The nucleotide sequence reads TGTGCCATCAGTGTCACGACTAGCGGGAGGGCAACGTTCGGCGAGCAGTACTTC. In this chain, TRBV10-3 is recombined with TRBJ2-7, with 14 bases aligning to TRBD2. The junction shows trimming of 4 bases on V and 6 bases on J, and the gene matches do not reach 14 bases of it. The CDR1 and CDR2 encoded by the germline V gene are ENHRY and SYGVKD. There are 18 amino acids in the CDR3, from cysteine to phenylalanine inclusive. Only the CDR3 DNA stays, 54 bases, in frame from base 1.